These 4 T cell receptor beta chains were all obtained from the same sample, sequenced in a study of cytomegalovirus exposure and HLA in healthy donors. Assay: immunoSEQ multiplex PCR; the TCRdb copy retains only in-frame clones and omits some. This sample has about 360,000 clones; 86% occur once, and the top ten carry approximately 0.8%. The sequencing input was PBMCs. The receptors stem from a woman aged 18 to 35 in good health and CMV-seronegative.

The rearrangement joins TRBV13 to TRBJ2-3, with 16 bases fitting TRBD2. This CDR3 spans 18 amino acids. With V trimmed by 3 bases and J by 1 base, 4 bases remained unmatched. CDR1 and CDR2 (germline): PRHDT, FYEKMQ (reference sequence). CDR3 loop: CASSFGGTSGRGTDTQYF. The CDR3 coding sequence is TGTGCCAGCAGCTTTGGGGGGACTAGCGGGAGGGGCACAGATACGCAGTATTTT.

The rearrangement uses TRBV30 and TRBJ2-1; TRBD1 aligns across 7 bases. The CDR3 is 12 amino acids. CDR1 GTSNPN and CDR2 SVGIG come from the germline V gene (reference sequence). Trimming took 4 bases from V and 7 from J; bases not matched to a gene: 4. The CDR3 spells CAWTQTGNEQFF. CDR3 in DNA: TGTGCCTGGACTCAGACAGGGAATGAGCAGTTCTTC.

This rearrangement joins TRBV2 to TRBJ2-3; 15 bases match TRBD2. This CDR3 has 17 residues. After removal of 4 bases from V and 3 bases from J, the junction contained 5 bases not matched to a gene. Germline assignment: CDR1 SNHLY and CDR2 FYNNEI. The CDR3 DNA follows: TGTGCCAGCAGTGCCGGACTAGCGGGGGGGGTAACAGATACGCAGTATTTT. The encoded protein is CASSAGLAGGVTDTQYF.

The genes are TRBV30 and TRBJ2-7, with D tentatively TRBD2 (6 bases). CDR3 length: 14 amino acids. Germline values: CDR1 GTSNPN, CDR2 SVGIG (reference sequence). Trimming took off 1 base at V and 3 bases at J, with 13 bases between the two ends. In DNA, the CDR3 is TGTGCCTGGAGTGGGCCATTGGAGGGCTACGAGCAGTACTTC. Its translation: CAWSGPLEGYEQYF. Variable domain in full (rest from reference TRBV30 and TRBJ2-7): SQTIHQWPATLVQPVGSPLSLECTVEGTSNPNLYWYRQAAGRGLQLLFYSVGIGQISSEVPQNLSASRPQDRQFILSSKKLLLSDSGFYLCAWSGPLEGYEQYFGPGTRLTVT.